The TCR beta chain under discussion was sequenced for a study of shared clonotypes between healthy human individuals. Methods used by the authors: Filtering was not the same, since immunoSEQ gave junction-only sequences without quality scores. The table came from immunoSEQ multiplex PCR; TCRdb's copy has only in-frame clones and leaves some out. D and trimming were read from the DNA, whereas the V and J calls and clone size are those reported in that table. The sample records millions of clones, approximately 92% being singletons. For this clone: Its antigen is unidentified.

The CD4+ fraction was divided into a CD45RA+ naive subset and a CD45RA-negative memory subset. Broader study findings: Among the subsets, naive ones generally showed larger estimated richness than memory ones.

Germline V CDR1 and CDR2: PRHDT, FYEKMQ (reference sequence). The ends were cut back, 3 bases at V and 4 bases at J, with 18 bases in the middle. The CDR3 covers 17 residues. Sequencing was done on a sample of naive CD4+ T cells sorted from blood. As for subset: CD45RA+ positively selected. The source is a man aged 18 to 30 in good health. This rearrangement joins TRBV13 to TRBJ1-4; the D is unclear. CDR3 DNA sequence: TGTGCCAGCAGCTTTCGGGAAGGCCTGAGAGTTAATGAAAAACTGTTTTTT. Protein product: CASSFREGLRVNEKLFF.